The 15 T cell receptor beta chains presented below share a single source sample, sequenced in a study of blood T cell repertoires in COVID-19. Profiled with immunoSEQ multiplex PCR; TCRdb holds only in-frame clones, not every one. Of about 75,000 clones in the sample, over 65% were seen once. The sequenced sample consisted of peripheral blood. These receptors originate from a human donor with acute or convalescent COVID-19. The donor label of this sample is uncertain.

The CDR3: CASSQGPGGGKLFF. In nucleotides, the CDR3 is TGTGCCAGCAGTCAGGGGCCCGGTGGTGGAAAACTGTTTTTT. The J gene is TRBJ1-4, the V gene TRBV2, with D possibly being TRBD1 (6 bases). Looked up from germline, CDR1 is SNHLY and CDR2 is FYNNEI. Trimming stripped 5 bases from V and 10 bases from J, with 17 bases between. The CDR3 extends over 14 amino acids.

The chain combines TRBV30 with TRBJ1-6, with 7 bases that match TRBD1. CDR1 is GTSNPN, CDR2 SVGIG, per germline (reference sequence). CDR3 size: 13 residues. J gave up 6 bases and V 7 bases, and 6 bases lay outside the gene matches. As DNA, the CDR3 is TGTGCCTACCAGACAGGGATTAATTCACCCCTCCACTTT. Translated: CAYQTGINSPLHF.

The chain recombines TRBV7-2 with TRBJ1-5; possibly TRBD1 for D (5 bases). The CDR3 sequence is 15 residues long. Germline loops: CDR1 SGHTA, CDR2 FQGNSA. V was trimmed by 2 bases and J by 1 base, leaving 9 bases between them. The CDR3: CASSLFAGSNQPQHF. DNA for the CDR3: TGTGCCAGCAGCTTATTCGCAGGGAGCAATCAGCCCCAGCATTTT.

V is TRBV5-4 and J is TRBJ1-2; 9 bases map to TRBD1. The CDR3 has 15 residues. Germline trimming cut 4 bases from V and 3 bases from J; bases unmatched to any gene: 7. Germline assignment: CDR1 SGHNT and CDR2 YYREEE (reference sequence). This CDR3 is CASSPGTGRHYGYTF. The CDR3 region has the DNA TGTGCCAGCAGCCCCGGGACAGGGAGGCACTATGGCTACACCTTC.

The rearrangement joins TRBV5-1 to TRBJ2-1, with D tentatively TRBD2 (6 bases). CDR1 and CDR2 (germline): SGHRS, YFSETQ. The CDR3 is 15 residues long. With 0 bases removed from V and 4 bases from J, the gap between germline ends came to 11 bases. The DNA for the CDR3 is TGCGCCAGCAGCTTGGGTAGCGGCCTATACAATGAGCAGTTCTTC. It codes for CASSLGSGLYNEQFF.

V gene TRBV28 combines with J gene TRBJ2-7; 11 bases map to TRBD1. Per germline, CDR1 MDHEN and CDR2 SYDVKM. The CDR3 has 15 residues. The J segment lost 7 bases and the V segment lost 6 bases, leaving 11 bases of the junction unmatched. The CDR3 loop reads CASSTPGTGGWEQYF. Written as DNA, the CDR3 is TGTGCCAGCAGCACCCCCGGGACAGGGGGTTGGGAGCAGTACTTC. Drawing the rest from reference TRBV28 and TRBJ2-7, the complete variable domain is DVKVTQSSRYLVKRTGEKVFLECVQDMDHENMFWYRQDPGLGLRLIYFSYDVKMKEKGDIPEGYSVSREKKERFSLILESASTNQTSMYLCASSTPGTGGWEQYFGPGTRLTVT.

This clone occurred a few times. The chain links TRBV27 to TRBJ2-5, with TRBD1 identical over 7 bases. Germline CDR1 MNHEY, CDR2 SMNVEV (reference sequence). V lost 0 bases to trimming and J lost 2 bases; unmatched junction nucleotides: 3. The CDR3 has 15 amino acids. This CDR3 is CASSLSTGWQETQYF. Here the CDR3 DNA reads TGTGCCAGCAGTTTATCGACAGGGTGGCAAGAGACCCAGTACTTC.

The CDR3 sequence: CASRLSPGYNEQFF. The DNA of the CDR3 is TGTGCCAGCAGACTAAGTCCCGGATACAATGAGCAGTTCTTC. The chain recombines TRBV27 with TRBJ2-1; D not resolved. This CDR3 is built from 14 residues. Germline values: CDR1 MNHEY, CDR2 SMNVEV (reference sequence). Trimming removed 6 bases from V and 4 bases from J, with 13 bases in between.

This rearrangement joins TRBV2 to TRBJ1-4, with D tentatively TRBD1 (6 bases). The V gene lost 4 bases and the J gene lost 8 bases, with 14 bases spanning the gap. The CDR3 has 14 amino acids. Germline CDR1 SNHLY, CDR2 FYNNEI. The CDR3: CASSVDRFGEKLFF. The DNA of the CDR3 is TGTGCCAGCAGTGTAGACAGGTTCGGAGAAAAACTGTTTTTT.

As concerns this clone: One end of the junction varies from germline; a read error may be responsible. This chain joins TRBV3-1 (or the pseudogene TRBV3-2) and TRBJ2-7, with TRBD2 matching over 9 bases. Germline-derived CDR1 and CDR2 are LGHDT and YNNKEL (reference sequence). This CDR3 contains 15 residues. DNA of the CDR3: TGTGCCAGCAGCCTATCCGGGACTAGCTCCCACGAGCAGTACTTC. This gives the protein CASSLSGTSSHEQYF.

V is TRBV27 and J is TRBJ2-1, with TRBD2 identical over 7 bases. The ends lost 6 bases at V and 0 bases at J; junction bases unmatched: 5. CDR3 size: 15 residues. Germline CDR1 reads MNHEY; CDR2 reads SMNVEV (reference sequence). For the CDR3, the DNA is TGTGCCAGCAGCCAAGCGGGAAGCTCCTACAATGAGCAGTTCTTC. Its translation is CASSQAGSSYNEQFF.

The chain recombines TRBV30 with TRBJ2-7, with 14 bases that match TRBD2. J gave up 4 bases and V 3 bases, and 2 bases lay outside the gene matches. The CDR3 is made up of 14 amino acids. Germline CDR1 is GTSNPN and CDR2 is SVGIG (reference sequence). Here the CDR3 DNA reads TGTGCCTGGAGAAGGACTAGCGGGAGGTACGAGCAGTACTTC. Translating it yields CAWRRTSGRYEQYF. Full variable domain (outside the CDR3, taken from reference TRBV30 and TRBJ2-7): SQTIHQWPATLVQPVGSPLSLECTVEGTSNPNLYWYRQAAGRGLQLLFYSVGIGQISSEVPQNLSASRPQDRQFILSSKKLLLSDSGFYLCAWRRTSGRYEQYFGPGTRLTVT.

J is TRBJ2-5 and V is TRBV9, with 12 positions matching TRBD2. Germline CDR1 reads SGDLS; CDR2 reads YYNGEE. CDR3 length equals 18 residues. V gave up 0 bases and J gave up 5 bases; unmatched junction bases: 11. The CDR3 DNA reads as TGTGCCAGCAGCGTAGGGCTAGCGGGAGGGCGGGGGAAGGAGACCCAGTACTTC. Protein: CASSVGLAGGRGKETQYF.

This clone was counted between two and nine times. CDR3 amino acids: CASRGQGAITEAFF. The CDR3 DNA reads TGTGCCAGTAGGGGACAGGGGGCAATCACTGAAGCTTTCTTT. The chain recombines TRBV19 with TRBJ1-1, with 12 bases identical to TRBD1. The germline V gene encodes CDR1 LNHDA and CDR2 SQIVND (reference sequence). The CDR3 is 14 residues long. V trimming: 6 bases; J trimming: 4 bases; junction bases outside the gene matches: 3. Complete variable domain (other parts from reference TRBV19 and TRBJ1-1): DGGITQSPKYLFRKEGQNVTLSCEQNLNHDAMYWYRQDPGQGLRLIYYSQIVNDFQKGDIAEGYSVSREKKESFPLTVTSAQKNPTAFYLCASRGQGAITEAFFGQGTRLTVV.

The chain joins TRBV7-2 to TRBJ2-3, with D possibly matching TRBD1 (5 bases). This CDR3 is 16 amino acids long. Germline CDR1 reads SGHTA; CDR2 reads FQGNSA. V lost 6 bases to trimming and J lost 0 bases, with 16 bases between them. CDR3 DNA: TGTGCCAGCAGTCACCCAGGGCACGGTAGCACAGATACGCAGTATTTT. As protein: CASSHPGHGSTDTQYF.